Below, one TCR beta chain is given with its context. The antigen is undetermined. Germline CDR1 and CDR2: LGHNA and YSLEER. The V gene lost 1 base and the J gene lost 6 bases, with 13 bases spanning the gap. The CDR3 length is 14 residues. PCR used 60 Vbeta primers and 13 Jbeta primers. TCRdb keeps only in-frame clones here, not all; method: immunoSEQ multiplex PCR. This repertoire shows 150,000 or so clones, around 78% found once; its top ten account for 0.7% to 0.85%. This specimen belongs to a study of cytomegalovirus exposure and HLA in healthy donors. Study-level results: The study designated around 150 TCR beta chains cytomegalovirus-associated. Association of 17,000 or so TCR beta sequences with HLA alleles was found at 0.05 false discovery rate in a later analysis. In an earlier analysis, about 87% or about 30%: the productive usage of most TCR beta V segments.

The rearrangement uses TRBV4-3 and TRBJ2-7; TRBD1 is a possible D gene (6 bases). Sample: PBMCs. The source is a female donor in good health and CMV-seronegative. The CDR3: CASSQVHRAGEQYF. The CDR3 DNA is TGCGCCAGCAGCCAAGTCCACAGGGCGGGCGAGCAGTACTTC.